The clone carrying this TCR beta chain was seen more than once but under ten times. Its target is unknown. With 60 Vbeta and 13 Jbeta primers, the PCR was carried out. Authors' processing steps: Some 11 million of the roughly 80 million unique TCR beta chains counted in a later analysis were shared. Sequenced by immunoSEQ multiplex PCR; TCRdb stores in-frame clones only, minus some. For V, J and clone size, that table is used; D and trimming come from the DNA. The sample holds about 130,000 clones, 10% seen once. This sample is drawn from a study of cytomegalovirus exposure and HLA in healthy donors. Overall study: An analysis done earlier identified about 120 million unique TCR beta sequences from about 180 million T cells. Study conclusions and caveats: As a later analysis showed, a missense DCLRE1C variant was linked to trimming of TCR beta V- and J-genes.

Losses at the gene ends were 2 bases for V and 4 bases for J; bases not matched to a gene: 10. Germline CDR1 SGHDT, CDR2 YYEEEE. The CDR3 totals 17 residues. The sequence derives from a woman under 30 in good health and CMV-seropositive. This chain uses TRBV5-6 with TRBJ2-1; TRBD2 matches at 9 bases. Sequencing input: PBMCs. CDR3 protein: CASSFGFAGGQYNEQFF. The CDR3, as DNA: TGTGCCAGCAGCTTCGGTTTCGCGGGAGGGCAGTACAATGAGCAGTTCTTC.